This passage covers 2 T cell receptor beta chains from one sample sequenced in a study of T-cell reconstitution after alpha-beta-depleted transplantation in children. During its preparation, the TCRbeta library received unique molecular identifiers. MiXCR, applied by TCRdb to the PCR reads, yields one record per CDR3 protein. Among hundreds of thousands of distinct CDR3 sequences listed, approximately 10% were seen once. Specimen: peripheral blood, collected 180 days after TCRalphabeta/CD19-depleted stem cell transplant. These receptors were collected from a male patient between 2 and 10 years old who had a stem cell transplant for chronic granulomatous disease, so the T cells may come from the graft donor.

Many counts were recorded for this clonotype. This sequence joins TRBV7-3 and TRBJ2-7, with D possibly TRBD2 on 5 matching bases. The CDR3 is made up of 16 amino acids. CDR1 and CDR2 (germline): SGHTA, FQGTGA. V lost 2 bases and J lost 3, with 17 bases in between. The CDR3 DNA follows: TGTGCCAGCAGCTTATCGTGGAGGCTTAGGCGCTACGAGCAGTACTTC. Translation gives CASSLSWRLRRYEQYF.

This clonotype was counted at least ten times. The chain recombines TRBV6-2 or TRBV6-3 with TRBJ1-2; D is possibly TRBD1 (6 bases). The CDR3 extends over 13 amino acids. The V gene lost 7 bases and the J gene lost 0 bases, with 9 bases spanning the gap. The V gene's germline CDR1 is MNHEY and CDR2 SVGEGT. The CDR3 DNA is TGTGCCAGCAAGGGGGTCGCTAACTATGGCTACACCTTC. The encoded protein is CASKGVANYGYTF.